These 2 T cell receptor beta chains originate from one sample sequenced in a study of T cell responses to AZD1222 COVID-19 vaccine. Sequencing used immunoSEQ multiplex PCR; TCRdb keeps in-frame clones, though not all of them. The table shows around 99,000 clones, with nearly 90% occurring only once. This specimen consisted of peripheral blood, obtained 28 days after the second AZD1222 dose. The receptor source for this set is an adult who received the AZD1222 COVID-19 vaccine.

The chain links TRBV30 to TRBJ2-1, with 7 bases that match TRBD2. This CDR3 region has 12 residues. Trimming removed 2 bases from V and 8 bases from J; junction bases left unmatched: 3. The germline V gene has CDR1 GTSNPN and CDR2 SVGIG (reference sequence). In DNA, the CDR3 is TGTGCCTGGAGTCCTGGGGGGGATGAGCAGTTCTTC. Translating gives CAWSPGGDEQFF.

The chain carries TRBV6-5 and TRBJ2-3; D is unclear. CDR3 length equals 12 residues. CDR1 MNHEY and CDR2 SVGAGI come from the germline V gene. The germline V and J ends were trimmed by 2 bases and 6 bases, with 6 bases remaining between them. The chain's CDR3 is CASSYLVDTQYF. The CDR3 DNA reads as TGTGCCAGCAGTTACCTCGTTGATACGCAGTATTTT.